A selection of T cell receptor beta chains follows, all from one sample in a study of radiotherapy plus CTLA-4 blockade in lung cancer. Libraries were prepared by immunoSEQ multiplex PCR; TCRdb keeps only in-frame clonotypes and omits some of them. The sample shows more than 100,000 clones, 70% to 90% of them seen only once. Sequencing used peripheral blood, obtained from a patient treated with radiotherapy plus ipilimumab. The origin of the receptors is a human donor with non-small cell lung cancer that progressed on radiotherapy plus ipilimumab. Each CDR3 is given with its conserved first and last residue. Each record gives: D gene, J gene, V gene, clone size, CDR3 DNA, CDR3 protein. D genes are given only for firm matches. Part of the rows lack a size; the others show once, few, many or a class for expanded clones.

D: TRBD2; J: TRBJ2-7; V: TRBV18; size: .; DNA: TGTGCCAGCTCACCCACCTTTCCAGCTAGCGGGACCCTCTACGAGCAGTACTTC; CDR3: CASSPTFPASGTLYEQYF
D: .; J: TRBJ1-1; V: TRBV5-1; size: once; DNA: TGCGCCAGCAGAGAGGACGTTCGGGGTGAAGCTTTCTTT; CDR3: CASREDVRGEAFF
D: .; J: TRBJ1-1; V: TRBV5-6; size: .; DNA: TGTGCCAGCAGTGGGACTGGGGCTTTCTTT; CDR3: CASSGTGAFF
D: TRBD2; J: TRBJ2-2; V: TRBV7-9; size: .; DNA: TGTGCCAGCAGCTCTTCTAGCGGTACGAACACCGGGGAGCTGTTTTTT; CDR3: CASSSSSGTNTGELFF
D: .; J: TRBJ1-1; V: TRBV21-1; size: .; DNA: TGTGCCAGCCGTACAGTGACCACTGAAGCTTTCTTT; CDR3: CASRTVTTEAFF
D: TRBD2; J: TRBJ2-1; V: TRBV7-3; size: .; DNA: TGTGCCAGCAGTCAGCTAGCGGGAGCATACAATGAGCAGTTCTTC; CDR3: CASSQLAGAYNEQFF
D: .; J: TRBJ1-4; V: TRBV7-8; size: few; DNA: TGTGCCAGCGGGGATAATGAAAAACTGTTTTTT; CDR3: CASGDNEKLFF
D: TRBD1; J: TRBJ2-7; V: TRBV28; size: .; DNA: TGTGCCAGCAGCCCCGACGGGGACAGGAGCTCCTACGAGCAGTACTTC; CDR3: CASSPDGDRSSYEQYF
D: .; J: TRBJ2-1; V: TRBV29-1; size: .; DNA: TGCAGCGTTGGGGGCCGGGAGCTCCCCCGCGAGCAGTTCTTC; CDR3: CSVGGRELPREQFF
D: .; J: TRBJ2-2; V: TRBV21-1; size: few; DNA: TGTGCCAGCAGCACTAAACCAAACACCGGGGAGCTGTTTTTT; CDR3: CASSTKPNTGELFF
D: TRBD2; J: TRBJ2-1; V: TRBV7-9; size: .; DNA: TGTGCCAGCAGCACCCGGACTAGACGGTTCTTC; CDR3: CASSTRTRRFF
D: TRBD2; J: TRBJ2-5; V: TRBV5-4; size: .; DNA: TGTGCCAGCAGCCAAGTGGGGGGGGGAGAGACCCAGTACTTC; CDR3: CASSQVGGGETQYF